This TCR beta chain originates from a study of shared clonotypes between healthy human individuals. Whole-study findings and limits: Sharing across four donors was highest in naive CD4 (roughly 5%) and lowest in memory CD8 (around 0.4%).

There are 15 residues in the CDR3. CDR1 is LNHDA and CDR2 is SQIVND in the germline V gene (reference sequence). Trimming shortened V by 5 bases and J by 14 bases, and 25 bases separated the two germline ends. Regarding this clone: Its target is not known.

Memory CD4+ cells were the fraction left after CD45RA+ naive selection. Using 200 ng DNA, about 29,000 T cell genomes, the sorted-subset replicate PCRs were run. As originally analysed: Owing to the provision of junction-only sequences devoid of quality scores by immunoSEQ, filtering differed. Generated by immunoSEQ multiplex PCR, the TCRdb table keeps only in-frame clones and is missing some. That table gives V, J and clone size, and the DNA gave D and trimming. Among around 1.6 million clones listed, about 98% were seen once. Material: naive CD4+ T cells sorted from blood. Subset given: CD45RA+ positively selected. The chain couples TRBV19 to TRBJ1-5; possibly TRBD1 for D (6 bases). The receptor comes from a man aged 30-40 years in good health. CDR3 sequence: CASSFTRGQGRAKHF. CDR3 DNA: TGTGCCAGTAGTTTCACGCGGGGACAAGGCAGGGCCAAGCATTTT.